This TCR beta chain was profiled in a study of T-cell memory formation after mild COVID-19. This clonotype appeared many times. Its antigen is undetermined. The CDR3 covers 14 residues. Trimming removed 1 base at V and 1 base at J, with 6 bases between. Germline assignment: CDR1 SGHTA and CDR2 FQGNSA. From 5'RACE with constant-segment primers came TCR alpha and TCR beta cDNA libraries that carried sample barcodes and UMIs. TCRdb analysed the 5' RACE reads with MiXCR anew, one entry per CDR3 protein. This sample has 250,000 to 300,000 distinct CDR3 sequences, with around 8% found just once. Points from the study as a whole: Some responding clones appeared in pre-infection memory, suggesting cross-reactive memory joined. Clones which contracted sat mainly in CM and EM if CD4+, and in EMRA if CD8+.

The chain couples TRBV7-2 to TRBJ2-3; D gene uncertain. This TCR was recovered from a man aged 18 to 30 who had mild COVID-19 (a few samples of this study predate the infection). Cell type and time point are not known. Sequencing used PBMCs or a T cell subset sorted from them (not recorded which). CDR3: CASSLGSGTDTQYF. CDR3 bases: TGTGCCAGCAGCTTAGGAAGCGGCACAGATACGCAGTATTTT.